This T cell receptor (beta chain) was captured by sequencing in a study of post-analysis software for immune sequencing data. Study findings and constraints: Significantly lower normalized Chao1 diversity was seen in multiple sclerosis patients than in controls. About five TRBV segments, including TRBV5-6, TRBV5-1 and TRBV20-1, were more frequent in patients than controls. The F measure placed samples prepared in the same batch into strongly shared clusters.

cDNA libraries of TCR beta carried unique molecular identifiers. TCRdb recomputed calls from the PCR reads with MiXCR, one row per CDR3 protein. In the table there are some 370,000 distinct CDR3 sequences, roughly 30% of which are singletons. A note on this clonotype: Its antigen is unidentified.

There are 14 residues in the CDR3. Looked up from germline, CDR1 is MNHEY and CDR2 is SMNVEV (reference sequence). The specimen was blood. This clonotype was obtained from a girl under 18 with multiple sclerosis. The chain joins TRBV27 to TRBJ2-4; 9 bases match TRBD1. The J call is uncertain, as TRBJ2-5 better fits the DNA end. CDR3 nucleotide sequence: TGTGCCAGCAGGCATTCCGGACAGGGGGAGACCCAGTACTTC. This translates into CASRHSGQGETQYF.